This note documents a single TCR beta chain sequence. Its specificity is not known. The sample belongs to a study of blood T cells in healthy people across ages. On the study more broadly: With template switching, about one barcoded beta molecule was captured per two T cells. General study results and limits: Per-million-T-cell TCR beta diversity fell roughly linearly with age. Because donor CMV status was unknown, expanded clonotype changes were possibly confounded.

A second PCR, run for about 7 to 12 cycles, used a sample-barcoded 5' primer plus a J-beta primer mix. MiXCR, run by TCRdb on the 5' RACE reads, gives a single entry per CDR3 protein. The repertoire has about 1.1 million distinct CDR3 sequences, roughly two fifths of them found once; the top ten carry about an eighth. Germline V gene sequence: CDR1 SGHTA, CDR2 FQGTGA. The CDR3 is 16 residues long. Trimming pared 6 bases from V and 4 bases from J, leaving 18 bases between. Donor samples were obtained from healthy Caucasian individuals from Russia, aged about 6 to 95. This clonotype was sampled from a man younger than 35 in good health. Input material: blood. This chain connects TRBV7-3 to TRBJ2-2; possibly TRBD1 for D (5 bases). The DNA of the CDR3 is TGTGCCAGCAGTAAAACTGGGGCAGTTGGCACCGGGGAGCTGTTTTTT. Its protein product is CASSKTGAVGTGELFF.